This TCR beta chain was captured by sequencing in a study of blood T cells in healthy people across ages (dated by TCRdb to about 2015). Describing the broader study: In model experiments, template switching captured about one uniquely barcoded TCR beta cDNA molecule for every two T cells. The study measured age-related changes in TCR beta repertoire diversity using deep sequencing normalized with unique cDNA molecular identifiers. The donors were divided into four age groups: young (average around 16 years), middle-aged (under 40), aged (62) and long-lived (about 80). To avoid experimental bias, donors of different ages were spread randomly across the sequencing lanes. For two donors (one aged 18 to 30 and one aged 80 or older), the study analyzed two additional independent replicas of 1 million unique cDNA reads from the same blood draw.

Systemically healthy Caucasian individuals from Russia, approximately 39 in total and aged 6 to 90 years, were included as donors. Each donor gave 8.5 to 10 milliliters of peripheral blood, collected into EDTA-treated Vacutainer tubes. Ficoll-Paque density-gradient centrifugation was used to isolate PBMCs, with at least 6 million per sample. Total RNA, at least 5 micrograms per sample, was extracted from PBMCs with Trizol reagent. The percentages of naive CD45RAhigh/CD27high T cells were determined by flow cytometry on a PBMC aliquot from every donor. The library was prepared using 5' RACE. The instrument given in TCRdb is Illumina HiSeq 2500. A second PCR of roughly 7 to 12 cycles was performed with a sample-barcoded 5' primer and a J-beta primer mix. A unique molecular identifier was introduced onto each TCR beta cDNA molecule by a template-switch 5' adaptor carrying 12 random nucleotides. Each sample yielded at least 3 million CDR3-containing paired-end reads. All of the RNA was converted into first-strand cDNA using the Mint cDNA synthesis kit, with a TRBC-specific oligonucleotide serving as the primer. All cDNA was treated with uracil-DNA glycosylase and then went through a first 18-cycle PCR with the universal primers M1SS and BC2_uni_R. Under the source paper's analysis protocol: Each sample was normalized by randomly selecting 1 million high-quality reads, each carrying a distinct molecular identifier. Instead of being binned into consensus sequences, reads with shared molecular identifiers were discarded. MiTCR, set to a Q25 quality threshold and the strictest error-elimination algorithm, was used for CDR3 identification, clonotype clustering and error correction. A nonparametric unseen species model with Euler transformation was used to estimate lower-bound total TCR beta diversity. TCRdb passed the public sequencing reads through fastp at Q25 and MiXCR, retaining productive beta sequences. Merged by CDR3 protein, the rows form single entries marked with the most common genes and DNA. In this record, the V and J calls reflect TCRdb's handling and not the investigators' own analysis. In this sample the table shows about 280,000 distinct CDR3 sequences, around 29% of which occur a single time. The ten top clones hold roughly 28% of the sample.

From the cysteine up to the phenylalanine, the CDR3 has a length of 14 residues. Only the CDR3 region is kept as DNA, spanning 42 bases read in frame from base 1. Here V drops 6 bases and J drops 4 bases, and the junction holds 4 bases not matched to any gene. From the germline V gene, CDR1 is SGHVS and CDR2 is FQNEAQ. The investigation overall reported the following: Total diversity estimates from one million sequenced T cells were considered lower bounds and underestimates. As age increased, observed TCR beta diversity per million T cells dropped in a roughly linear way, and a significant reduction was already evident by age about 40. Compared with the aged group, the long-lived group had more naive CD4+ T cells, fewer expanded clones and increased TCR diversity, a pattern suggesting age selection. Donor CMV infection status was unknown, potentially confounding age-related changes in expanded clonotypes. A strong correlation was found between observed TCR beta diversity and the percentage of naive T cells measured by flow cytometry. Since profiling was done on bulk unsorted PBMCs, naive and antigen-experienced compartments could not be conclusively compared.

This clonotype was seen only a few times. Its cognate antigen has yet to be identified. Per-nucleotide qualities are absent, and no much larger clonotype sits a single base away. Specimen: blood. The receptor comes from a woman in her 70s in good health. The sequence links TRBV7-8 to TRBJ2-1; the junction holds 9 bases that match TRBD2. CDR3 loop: CASRSLAGYNEQFF. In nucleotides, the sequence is TGTGCCAGCAGGAGTCTAGCGGGGTACAATGAGCAGTTCTTC.